A single sample is the source of the 30 T cell receptor beta chains below, sequenced in a study of response to subunit inactivated influenza vaccine. TCRdb re-analysed the RT-PCR reads in MiXCR, keeping a single row per CDR3 protein. The sample lists 500,000 to 550,000 distinct CDR3 sequences, under 25% occurring once. The same data also went into a second study, on T cells expressing NK-cell markers. As reported in that work: The authors made TCR beta cDNA libraries by 5'RACE template switching. This switching added a universal primer site and UMIs.

The material sequenced was CD4+ T cells sorted from PBMCs, taken about 12 days after vaccination. Every receptor here comes from a man aged 45-65 years who received an inactivated influenza vaccine.

V and J are TRBV2 and TRBJ1-2; 7 positions match TRBD1. CDR3 length: 14 residues. Germline V gives CDR1 SNHLY, CDR2 FYNNEI. V was clipped by 1 base and J by 7 bases; unmatched bases: 6. CDR3 coding DNA: TGTGCCAGCAGTGAAGGGACAGGCGCCATTGGCTACACCTTC. This sequence encodes CASSEGTGAIGYTF.

This sequence joins TRBV20-1 and TRBJ1-2; maybe TRBD1 (5 bases). This CDR3 has 13 amino acids. CDR1 and CDR2 (germline): DFQATT, SNEGSKA (reference sequence). V was cut by 0 bases and J by 4 bases, with 9 bases left in between. The chain's CDR3 is CSARDSGSYGYTF. The CDR3 coding sequence is TGCAGTGCTAGAGATTCAGGGTCCTATGGCTACACCTTC.

J is TRBJ2-1 and V is TRBV20-1; D is undetermined. Germline CDR1 is DFQATT and CDR2 is SNEGSKA (reference sequence). Trimming took off 1 base at V and 10 bases at J, with 11 bases between the two ends. The CDR3 is made up of 12 amino acids. CDR3 bases: TGCAGTGCTAGAGGACCCTCCGGGGAGCAGTTCTTC. Translation: CSARGPSGEQFF.

The chain employs TRBV9 and TRBJ2-7; D is perhaps TRBD2 (5 bases). The V end was cut by 2 bases, the J end by 0 bases, with 9 bases between. This CDR3 has 14 residues. Germline values: CDR1 SGDLS, CDR2 YYNGEE. The CDR3 sequence: CASSVEANSYEQYF. CDR3 in DNA: TGTGCCAGCAGCGTGGAGGCGAACTCCTACGAGCAGTACTTC. The whole variable domain, filled in from reference TRBV9 and TRBJ2-7, reads DSGVTQTPKHLITATGQRVTLRCSPRSGDLSVYWYQQSLDQGLQFLIQYYNGEERAKGNILERFSAQQFPDLHSELNLSSLELGDSALYFCASSVEANSYEQYFGPGTRLTVT.

V usage is TRBV20-1 and J usage is TRBJ1-1; TRBD1 might be the D (5 bases). V lost 2 bases, J lost 1 base, and 14 bases lay in between. The CDR3 runs 15 residues. The germline V gene encodes CDR1 DFQATT and CDR2 SNEGSKA (reference sequence). DNA for the CDR3: TGCAGTGCTAGACCCCCGACAGCTACGAACACTGAAGCTTTCTTT. The encoded protein is CSARPPTATNTEAFF.

This clonotype was counted a few times. The CDR3 loop is CASSRGQGTPWEFF. For the CDR3, the DNA is TGTGCCAGCAGCCGGGGACAGGGAACCCCCTGGGAGTTCTTC. The chain combines TRBV6-2 or TRBV6-3 with TRBJ2-1; 9 bases are a match to TRBD1. The V gene end was trimmed by 6 bases and the J gene end by 14 bases; junction bases not matched to a gene: 14. CDR1 is MNHEY and CDR2 is SVGEGT in the germline V gene. There are 14 residues in the CDR3.

This clonotype has just a few counts. V and J are TRBV12-3 or TRBV12-4 and TRBJ2-7; 7 nucleotides agree with TRBD1. The trim removed 1 base at V and 6 bases at J, leaving 3 bases unmatched. The CDR3 is 13 residues long. The CDR3 reads CASSLGAGGEQYF. As DNA, the CDR3 is TGTGCCAGCAGTTTAGGGGCAGGGGGCGAGCAGTACTTC.

In its sample, this clonotype was seen a few times. DNA for the CDR3: TGCGCCAGCAATCGGGCCGGGGAGACCCAGTACTTC. It encodes CASNRAGETQYF. The chain couples TRBV5-1 to TRBJ2-5; no definite D call. Germline V gene lookup returns CDR1 SGHRS and CDR2 YFSETQ. This CDR3 has 12 amino acids. The V and J ends lost 6 bases and 5 bases respectively, with 11 bases between them.

V is TRBV29-1 and J is TRBJ2-5, with D unclear. Germline V CDR1 and CDR2: SQVTM, ANQGSEA. The CDR3 is 13 amino acids. The V gene lost 1 base and the J gene lost 5 bases, with 11 bases spanning the gap. The CDR3 DNA is TGCAGCGTTGAAGGCAATCGCAGGGAGACCCAGTACTTC. Residues: CSVEGNRRETQYF.

The chain's CDR3 is CAKRGTTSCANTGELFF. DNA for the CDR3: TGTGCCAAACGGGGGACAACTTCTTGCGCGAACACCGGGGAGCTGTTTTTT. V and J are TRBV3-1 and TRBJ2-2, with D perhaps being TRBD1 or TRBD2 (6 bases each). Per the germline V gene, CDR1 is LGHDT and CDR2 is YNNKEL (reference sequence). Trimming cost V 10 bases and J 0 bases, with 21 bases left between them. This CDR3 has 17 residues.

The chain links TRBV20-1 to TRBJ1-1, with D perhaps matching TRBD1 (5 bases). Trimming cost V 2 bases and J 4 bases, with 17 bases left between them. The CDR3 contains 15 residues. Germline V lookup: CDR1 DFQATT, CDR2 SNEGSKA (reference sequence). The CDR3 spells CSARFGPRRGTEAFF. In nucleotides, the CDR3 is TGCAGTGCTAGATTCGGACCCCGGAGGGGCACTGAAGCTTTCTTT.

This chain links TRBV6-1 with TRBJ2-1, with 12 bases identical to TRBD2. The germline V gene encodes CDR1 MNHNS and CDR2 SASEGT. The J segment lost 8 bases and the V segment lost 6 bases, leaving 8 bases of the junction unmatched. The CDR3 has 15 amino acids. CDR3 in amino acids: CASRRLAGAFYEQFF. CDR3 nucleotides: TGTGCCAGCAGAAGACTAGCGGGAGCTTTCTATGAGCAGTTCTTC.

The chain links TRBV10-3 to TRBJ2-7; the D is unclear. In germline, CDR1 is ENHRY, CDR2 SYGVKD. The CDR3 is 11 residues long. Trimming removed 6 bases at V and 5 bases at J, with 8 bases between. CDR3 sequence reads: CAIRARNEQYF. The CDR3 DNA sequence: TGTGCCATCAGGGCCCGTAACGAGCAGTACTTC.

This clonotype has a handful of counts. The chain couples TRBV4-3 to TRBJ2-2; D is tentatively TRBD1 or TRBD2 (6 bases each). Germline CDR1 reads LGHNA; CDR2 reads YSLEER. V lost 1 base to trimming and J lost 6 bases, with 12 bases between them. This CDR3 has 15 residues. The CDR3 loop reads CASSQGGALPGELFF. The CDR3 coding sequence is TGCGCCAGCAGCCAAGGGGGGGCGCTGCCCGGGGAGCTGTTTTTT.

The chain recombines TRBV12-3 or TRBV12-4 with TRBJ2-5; D may be TRBD1 (6 bases). This CDR3 has 15 amino acids. V gave up 0 bases and J gave up 1 base, with 9 bases separating them. The DNA of the CDR3 is TGTGCCAGCAGTTTAGCCACAGGGTTCCAAGAGACCCAGTACTTC. As protein: CASSLATGFQETQYF.

This clonotype was counted between two and nine times. The genes are TRBV5-1 and TRBJ2-5, with unresolved D. The CDR3 consists of 14 residues. Per germline, CDR1 SGHRS and CDR2 YFSETQ. Deletions cut 5 bases from V and 1 base from J, with 12 bases between. The CDR3 loop reads CASSSITAQETQYF. As DNA, the CDR3 is TGCGCCAGCAGTTCGATCACAGCCCAAGAGACCCAGTACTTC.

The chain carries TRBV7-2 and TRBJ2-1; possible D gene TRBD1, 6 bases. Germline values: CDR1 SGHTA, CDR2 FQGNSA. V was shortened by 5 bases and J by 12 bases, with 20 bases between the two germline ends. CDR3 length equals 14 residues. The CDR3 region has the DNA TGTGCCAGCAGCGTTTGGACAGCCCCAGGTGTGCAGTTCTTC. Residues: CASSVWTAPGVQFF.

The sample holds a few counts of this clonotype. The V call is TRBV3-1, the J call TRBJ2-7, with D perhaps assigned TRBD1 or TRBD2 (5 bases each). The CDR3 runs to 15 residues. From germline, CDR1 is LGHDT and CDR2 YNNKEL (reference sequence). V shed 4 bases and J shed 3 bases, with 16 bases lying between them. The CDR3 DNA sequence: TGTGCCAGCAGCCCCCAACCCGGGGCCAACTACGAGCAGTACTTC. Its translation: CASSPQPGANYEQYF.

The chain has TRBV28 and TRBJ2-7; 8 positions agree with TRBD2. J gave up 0 bases and V 1 base, and 2 bases lay outside the gene matches. Germline CDR1 reads MDHEN; CDR2 reads SYDVKM. This CDR3 has 15 amino acids. Here the CDR3 reads CASSLFTSGSYEQYF. The CDR3 DNA is TGTGCCAGCAGTTTATTTACTAGCGGCTCCTACGAGCAGTACTTC.

The chain combines TRBV12-3 or TRBV12-4 with TRBJ2-1; no reliable D call. The CDR3 loop spans 15 amino acids. V lost 4 bases to trimming and J lost 2 bases, with 12 bases between them. The CDR3 DNA reads TGTGCCAGCAGTTCCCTCCGGGCCGCCTACAATGAGCAGTTCTTC. Translating gives CASSSLRAAYNEQFF.

The chain uses TRBV20-1 and TRBJ2-7, with a possible D match to TRBD2 (5 bases). CDR1 is DFQATT and CDR2 is SNEGSKA in the germline V gene (reference sequence). The CDR3 is 14 residues long. V lost 6 bases and J lost 5, with 20 bases in between. The CDR3, as DNA: TGCAGTGCCGAAGTGGACTCCCTCTTCAACGAGCAGTACTTC. It yields the protein CSAEVDSLFNEQYF.

V gene TRBV30 combines with J gene TRBJ1-5, with a weak D call TRBD1 (5 bases). Germline CDR1 reads GTSNPN; CDR2 reads SVGIG (reference sequence). The CDR3 spans 13 residues. V was cut by 2 bases and J by 6 bases, with 11 bases left in between. The CDR3 bases are TGTGCCTGGAGTAGGGGTTCGAGTCAGCCCCAGCATTTT. Residues: CAWSRGSSQPQHF.

The chain couples TRBV12-3 or TRBV12-4 to TRBJ1-5; D gene ambiguous. This CDR3 is built from 14 residues. Trimming stripped 1 base from V and 3 bases from J, with 7 bases between. In DNA, the CDR3 is TGTGCCAGCAGTTTAGGTCTGCCCAATCAGCCCCAGCATTTT. This translates into CASSLGLPNQPQHF.

This clonotype occurred a few times. The CDR3 reads CSATGTDTDTQYF. CDR3 bases: TGCAGTGCCACCGGGACAGACACAGATACGCAGTATTTT. This rearrangement joins TRBV20-1 to TRBJ2-3; the match to TRBD1 covers 7 bases. Germline V gene sequence: CDR1 DFQATT, CDR2 SNEGSKA (reference sequence). J lost 2 bases, V lost 6 bases, and 5 bases had no gene match. The CDR3 covers 13 residues.

The chain has TRBV7-6 and TRBJ2-7; D uncertain. Germline V gives CDR1 SGHVS, CDR2 FNYEAQ. The CDR3 extends over 11 amino acids. V lost 8 bases, J lost 2 bases, and 7 bases lay in between. CDR3 DNA sequence: TGTGCCAGCGATACCGCCTACGAGCAGTACTTC. Translating gives CASDTAYEQYF.

The rearrangement links TRBV2 to TRBJ1-6; D gene ambiguous. Germline CDR1 and CDR2: SNHLY and FYNNEI. V was pared by 6 bases and J by 7 bases, with 4 bases between. CDR3 length: 11 amino acids. The DNA for the CDR3 is TGTGCCAGCAGCAAGAATTCACCCCTCCACTTT. It is translated as CASSKNSPLHF. Based on the CDR3 plus reference TRBV2 and TRBJ1-6, the full variable domain is EPEVTQTPSHQVTQMGQEVILRCVPISNHLYFYWYRQILGQKVEFLVSFYNNEISEKSEIFDDQFSVERPDGSNFTLKIRSTKLEDSAMYFCASSKNSPLHFGNGTRLTVT.

This clonotype has only a few counts. The chain is built from TRBV7-2 and TRBJ2-2, with D possibly being TRBD1 (6 bases). Trimming took off 5 bases at V and 5 bases at J, with 15 bases between the two ends. CDR3 length: 15 amino acids. Germline-derived CDR1 and CDR2 are SGHTA and FQGNSA. The DNA of the CDR3 is TGTGCCAGCAGCCTAAGGACAGTCAGGACCGGGGAGCTGTTTTTT. Translation gives CASSLRTVRTGELFF.

The chain combines TRBV5-6 with TRBJ1-3; tentatively, D is TRBD1 (5 bases). The CDR3 sequence is 15 residues long. Trimming cost V 4 bases and J 0 bases, with 11 bases left between them. CDR1 is SGHDT, CDR2 YYEEEE, per germline. The CDR3: CASSQGLNSGNTIYF. CDR3 DNA sequence: TGTGCCAGCAGCCAGGGACTGAACTCTGGAAACACCATATATTTT.

This clonotype appeared many times. The V call is TRBV6-5, the J call TRBJ1-1; tentative D call: TRBD1 (5 bases). The V gene lost 2 bases and the J gene lost 5 bases, with 12 bases spanning the gap. Germline-derived CDR1 and CDR2 are MNHEY and SVGAGI. The CDR3 covers 14 residues. The CDR3 bases are TGTGCCAGCAGTTACGGCGGGGCAGGGACTGAAGCTTTCTTT. This gives the protein CASSYGGAGTEAFF.

This clonotype has just a few counts. This chain joins TRBV7-2 and TRBJ2-3; weak D call: TRBD2 (7 bases). The V end was cut by 3 bases, the J end by 4 bases, with 14 bases between. Germline V gene lookup returns CDR1 SGHTA and CDR2 FQGNSA. The CDR3 totals 15 residues. The CDR3 nucleotides are TGTGCCAGCAGCTTGGGGGGGCGCATTGCAGATACGCAGTATTTT. This gives the protein CASSLGGRIADTQYF.